A selection of T cell receptor beta chains follows, all from one sample in a study of spatial heterogeneity in lung cancer. TCRdb reprocessed the 5' RACE reads via MiXCR and lists one record per CDR3 protein. The sample consists of around 4,000 distinct CDR3 sequences, around 8% of them appearing once. The sample in question was lung tumor tissue, obtained at surgery. These receptor sequences come from a male donor with early-stage non-small cell lung cancer. Both conserved end residues are part of each CDR3. A D gene is named only where the DNA matches it firmly. Where a row states a size, it is once, few, many or the class of an expanded clone; other rows omit it.

d_gene,len,abundance,j_gene,v_gene,CDR3nt,CDR3aa
TRBD2,16,few,TRBJ2-3,TRBV5-1,TGCGCCAGCCGCCAAACCCCAGCGGGACTCACAGATACGCAGTATTTT,CASRQTPAGLTDTQYF
-,14,many,TRBJ1-3,TRBV6-5,TGTGCCAGCACCCTAAGGAGAGGGTCATTTACCATATATTTT,CASTLRRGSFTIYF
-,16,-,TRBJ2-1,TRBV12-3/TRBV12-4,TGTGCCAGCAGTTTAACCTTCGGTAGCCGATACAATGAGCAGTTCTTC,CASSLTFGSRYNEQFF
-,15,medium-sized,TRBJ2-7,TRBV28,TGTGCCAGCAGTTTATTGCGGGACTCCTCCTACGAGCAGTACTTC,CASSLLRDSSYEQYF
-,17,once,TRBJ2-1,TRBV7-9,TGTGCCAGCAGCCCCGCCCCCGGCAGGGGAACCTACAATGAGCAGTTCTTC,CASSPAPGRGTYNEQFF
TRBD1,17,few,TRBJ2-3,TRBV5-1,TGCGCCAGCAGCCCATCTACTACAGGGGAGAAGTGGGATACGCAGTATTTT,CASSPSTTGEKWDTQYF
-,14,many,TRBJ1-5,TRBV20-1,TGCAGTGCTAGAAAGGACGGTTGGAATCAGCCCCAGCATTTT,CSARKDGWNQPQHF
-,15,-,TRBJ2-2,TRBV20-1,TGCAGTGCTAGCGATTACAGGGTGAACACCGGGGAGCTGTTTTTT,CSASDYRVNTGELFF
-,14,-,TRBJ2-3,TRBV29-1,TGCAGCGTGGATTTGGGGGCCCTCGCAGATACGCAGTATTTT,CSVDLGALADTQYF
TRBD1,15,many,TRBJ1-2,TRBV5-1,TGCGCCAGCAGCTTGGGGGGACAGGGGAACTATGGCTACACCTTC,CASSLGGQGNYGYTF
-,14,many,TRBJ1-6,TRBV5-5,TGTGCCAGCAGCTTCATTTTCAATAATTCACCCCTCCACTTT,CASSFIFNNSPLHF
TRBD2,17,medium-sized,TRBJ2-3,TRBV4-1,TGCGCCAGCAGCCGTGGACTAGCGGGGGGCAGTAGAGATACGCAGTATTTT,CASSRGLAGGSRDTQYF
-,17,medium-sized,TRBJ2-1,TRBV6-1,TGTGCCAGCAGTCCCTCAGTTGGCAGGGGTTACTACAATGAGCAGTTCTTC,CASSPSVGRGYYNEQFF
-,14,medium-sized,TRBJ2-3,TRBV20-1,TGCAGTGCGGGAGGAGCCGGGTTCACAGATACGCAGTATTTT,CSAGGAGFTDTQYF
TRBD1,15,-,TRBJ2-7,TRBV20-1,TGCAGTGCCCTAGCCCGGGACAGGGGTTACTACGAGCAGTACTTC,CSALARDRGYYEQYF
-,14,medium-sized,TRBJ2-7,TRBV24-1,TGTGCCACCAGTGATTTTGTGGACTTCTACGAGCAGTACTTC,CATSDFVDFYEQYF
-,14,-,TRBJ1-5,TRBV7-2,TGTGCCAGCAGCCTAAAAGGGCGGGGTCAGCCCCAGCATTTT,CASSLKGRGQPQHF
-,17,large,TRBJ2-5,TRBV4-3,TGCGCCAGCAGCCAAGAGTGGATAGGCGGCTCCCAAGAGACCCAGTACTTC,CASSQEWIGGSQETQYF
-,12,medium-sized,TRBJ2-5,TRBV28,TGTGCCAGCTTGGACAGTCAAGAGACCCAGTACTTC,CASLDSQETQYF
-,20,many,TRBJ2-7,TRBV4-3,TGCGCCAGCAGCCAAGAATTGGGGACCGGGTTCGGCTTACCGCCCTACGAGCAGTACTTC,CASSQELGTGFGLPPYEQYF
-,12,medium-sized,TRBJ2-4,TRBV20-1,TGCAGTGCTAGAGGACCCATCGGGATTCAGTACTTC,CSARGPIGIQYF
TRBD1,12,medium-sized,TRBJ1-2,TRBV5-1,TGCGCCAGCAGCTGGACAGGGTACGGCTACACCTTC,CASSWTGYGYTF
-,14,many,TRBJ2-7,TRBV7-2,TGTGCCAGCAACCTGGGCCTAGTGAGTAACGAGCAGTACTTC,CASNLGLVSNEQYF
-,14,medium-sized,TRBJ2-2,TRBV3-1,TGTGCCAGCAGCCCCACCTGGGATACCGGGGAGCTGTTTTTT,CASSPTWDTGELFF
-,15,many,TRBJ2-1,TRBV28,TGTGCCAGCAGCGAAGCAAACCCGGGACCTCCTGAGCAGTTCTTC,CASSEANPGPPEQFF
TRBD1,13,many,TRBJ1-2,TRBV6-6,TGTGCCAGCAGTTACTCCGGGACAGCTGGCTACACCTTC,CASSYSGTAGYTF
-,12,medium-sized,TRBJ1-6,TRBV6-5,TGTGCCAGCAGTGAAGGGAGGCCACCCCTCCACTTT,CASSEGRPPLHF
TRBD2,16,many,TRBJ2-7,TRBV20-1,TGCAGTCCAGCCCCCCTAGCGGGGGCCAACTCCTACGAGCAGTACTTC,CSPAPLAGANSYEQYF
-,14,medium-sized,TRBJ1-2,TRBV6-5,TGTGCCAGCAGTTACTCCGGGGGCGCGGGAGGCTACACCTTC,CASSYSGGAGGYTF
TRBD2,18,medium-sized,TRBJ2-3,TRBV7-2,TGTGCCAGCAGCTTACGACTCAGCGGGGGGGCCCACGCAGATACGCAGTATTTT,CASSLRLSGGAHADTQYF
-,15,medium-sized,TRBJ2-6,TRBV12-3/TRBV12-4,TGTGCCAGCAGAAAACAGGGATTTGGGGCCAACGTCCTGACTTTC,CASRKQGFGANVLTF
TRBD1,13,medium-sized,TRBJ1-5,TRBV20-1,TGCAGTGCTCGACAGGGGGCTTATCAGCCCCAGCATTTT,CSARQGAYQPQHF
-,13,medium-sized,TRBJ2-1,TRBV2,TGTGCCAGCAGTGAAGTTAGGTTTAATGAGCAGTTCTTC,CASSEVRFNEQFF
-,17,medium-sized,TRBJ2-1,TRBV7-2,TGTGCCAGCAGCTTAGGGTCCGGGACACCCTCCTACAATGAGCAGTTCTTC,CASSLGSGTPSYNEQFF
-,14,medium-sized,TRBJ2-1,TRBV18,TGTGCCAGCTCACGTCTTGCCCCGTCGCATGAGCAGTTCTTC,CASSRLAPSHEQFF
TRBD1,14,medium-sized,TRBJ1-4,TRBV28,TGTGCCAGCAGTTTAGGGGGGACAGCCGAAAAACTGTTTTTT,CASSLGGTAEKLFF
TRBD1,16,many,TRBJ2-3,TRBV7-9,TGTGCCAGCAGCTTAATTACAGGGGGAGGATCAGATACGCAGTATTTT,CASSLITGGGSDTQYF
TRBD2,14,medium-sized,TRBJ2-3,TRBV18,TGTGCCAGCTCACCACCGACTAGCGGGGATACGCAGTATTTT,CASSPPTSGDTQYF
TRBD2,17,medium-sized,TRBJ2-7,TRBV7-8,TGTGCCAGCAGCTTAGCCTCCGGGACTAGCGTTACCTACGAGCAGTACTTC,CASSLASGTSVTYEQYF
TRBD2,16,many,TRBJ2-1,TRBV6-1,TGTGCCAGCACCAAAGGCGGCGGGGGGGCCGCGAATGAGCAGTTCTTC,CASTKGGGGAANEQFF
-,14,medium-sized,TRBJ1-1,TRBV30,TGTGCCTGGAGGAGGACGGACGGCTACACTGAAGCTTTCTTT,CAWRRTDGYTEAFF
-,13,medium-sized,TRBJ2-3,TRBV5-4,TGTGCCAGCAGCGTCGACAGCACAGATACGCAGTATTTT,CASSVDSTDTQYF
-,16,medium-sized,TRBJ1-4,TRBV20-1,TGCAGTGTTACCTCATGGGGGGGGGCAACTAATGAAAAACTGTTTTTT,CSVTSWGGATNEKLFF
-,16,many,TRBJ2-3,TRBV10-3,TGTGCCATCAGTGGAGGCAGCGGCCAAAGCACAGATACGCAGTATTTT,CAISGGSGQSTDTQYF
-,11,medium-sized,TRBJ2-7,TRBV28,TGTGCCAGCAGTTTATGGGGGGAGCAGTACTTC,CASSLWGEQYF
TRBD2,15,-,TRBJ2-4,TRBV12-3/TRBV12-4,TGTGCCAGCAGCCGCCTAGCGGGAGCCAAAAACATTCAGTACTTC,CASSRLAGAKNIQYF
TRBD2,16,many,TRBJ2-1,TRBV10-2,TGCGCCAGCAGTGACCCTAGCGGGAGCTCCTACAATGAGCAGTTCTTC,CASSDPSGSSYNEQFF
-,14,many,TRBJ1-1,TRBV11-2,TGTGCCAGCAGCCTTCTCCAGGCTGGCACTGAAGCTTTCTTT,CASSLLQAGTEAFF
-,15,many,TRBJ2-5,TRBV6-6,TGTGCCAGCAGTTACGACAGTAGGCCCGGAGAGACCCAGTACTTC,CASSYDSRPGETQYF
-,14,-,TRBJ2-3,TRBV19,TGTGCCAGTAGGCCGGGACCAACAACAGATACGCAGTATTTT,CASRPGPTTDTQYF
-,14,medium-sized,TRBJ2-3,TRBV29-1,TGCAGCGTTCTCGCAGCGTCCAGACCAGATACGCAGTATTTT,CSVLAASRPDTQYF
-,17,medium-sized,TRBJ2-4,TRBV27,TGTGCCAGCAGTTTATCGATCCGGGCCCGGGCCAAAAACATTCAGTACTTC,CASSLSIRARAKNIQYF
TRBD1,15,medium-sized,TRBJ2-2,TRBV7-2,TGTGCCAGCACCCCCCGGACAGGGAGCACCGGGGAGCTGTTTTTT,CASTPRTGSTGELFF
-,13,medium-sized,TRBJ2-7,TRBV3-2,TGTGCCAGCAGCTTTCTGGCCGACAGGAAGCAGTACTTC,CASSFLADRKQYF